The rows below give T cell receptor beta chains drawn from one sample of a study of blood T cell repertoires in COVID-19. The method was immunoSEQ multiplex PCR; TCRdb's version includes in-frame clones alone and lacks a portion of them. The table records some 100,000 clones, 90% to 95% of them present only once. The sample consisted of peripheral blood. These receptors all stem from a man aged 50 to 59 with acute or convalescent COVID-19. CDR3s include the opening cysteine and the closing phenylalanine or tryptophan. Fields, in order: D gene, clone size, J gene, V gene, CDR3 protein, CDR3 DNA. D genes are given only for firm matches. Clone size, where shown, is once, few, many, or a class for clones that have expanded.

D gene: -; clone size: -; J gene: TRBJ1-1; V gene: TRBV2; CDR3 protein: CASTTGPMNTEAFF; CDR3 DNA: TGTGCCAGCACCACAGGCCCCATGAACACTGAAGCTTTCTTT
D gene: -; clone size: -; J gene: TRBJ2-2; V gene: TRBV5-6; CDR3 protein: CASTPRRSGELFF; CDR3 DNA: TGTGCCAGCACTCCTCGCAGATCCGGGGAGCTGTTTTTT
D gene: -; clone size: -; J gene: TRBJ1-1; V gene: TRBV3-1/TRBV3-2; CDR3 protein: CASSRNRGTEAFF; CDR3 DNA: TGTGCCAGCAGCCGCAACCGGGGCACTGAAGCTTTCTTT
D gene: -; clone size: -; J gene: TRBJ1-1; V gene: TRBV13; CDR3 protein: CASSFSEENTEAFF; CDR3 DNA: TGTGCCAGCAGCTTCTCCGAGGAGAACACTGAAGCTTTCTTT
D gene: TRBD1; clone size: -; J gene: TRBJ1-5; V gene: TRBV6-5; CDR3 protein: CASRSGQSNQPQHF; CDR3 DNA: TGTGCCAGCAGGTCGGGACAGAGCAATCAGCCCCAGCATTTT
D gene: -; clone size: -; J gene: TRBJ1-1; V gene: TRBV27; CDR3 protein: CASRLQGAEAFF; CDR3 DNA: TGTGCCAGCAGGTTACAGGGTGCTGAAGCTTTCTTT
D gene: -; clone size: -; J gene: TRBJ1-3; V gene: TRBV19; CDR3 protein: CASSSRGVWGNTIYF; CDR3 DNA: TGTGCCAGTAGCTCCCGGGGGGTCTGGGGAAACACCATATATTTT
D gene: -; clone size: -; J gene: TRBJ1-1; V gene: TRBV4-3; CDR3 protein: CASSQEYSQLNTEAFF; CDR3 DNA: TGCGCCAGCAGCCAAGAATATTCACAGCTGAACACTGAAGCTTTCTTT
D gene: -; clone size: -; J gene: TRBJ2-4; V gene: TRBV19; CDR3 protein: CASSTRQVQAKNIQYF; CDR3 DNA: TGTGCCAGTAGTACCCGACAGGTCCAAGCCAAAAACATTCAGTACTTC
D gene: TRBD1; clone size: -; J gene: TRBJ1-5; V gene: TRBV4-1; CDR3 protein: CASSQGTGGGGNQPQHF; CDR3 DNA: TGCGCCAGCAGCCAAGGGACAGGGGGGGGTGGCAATCAGCCCCAGCATTTT
D gene: TRBD1; clone size: -; J gene: TRBJ2-1; V gene: TRBV29-1; CDR3 protein: CSVGDRSRNEQFF; CDR3 DNA: TGCAGCGTTGGGGACAGGTCTAGGAATGAGCAGTTCTTC
D gene: TRBD1; clone size: -; J gene: TRBJ2-3; V gene: TRBV4-2; CDR3 protein: CASSPTPDRGDTQYF; CDR3 DNA: TGTGCCAGCAGCCCAACACCCGACAGGGGAGATACGCAGTATTTT
D gene: TRBD1; clone size: once; J gene: TRBJ1-1; V gene: TRBV11-1; CDR3 protein: CASSFRQGANTEAFF; CDR3 DNA: TGTGCCAGCAGTTTTAGACAGGGGGCGAATACTGAAGCTTTCTTT
D gene: -; clone size: -; J gene: TRBJ1-5; V gene: TRBV12-5; CDR3 protein: CASGLLAGGGSNQPQHF; CDR3 DNA: TGTGCTAGTGGTTTGCTCGCCGGGGGTGGGAGCAATCAGCCCCAGCATTTT
D gene: -; clone size: -; J gene: TRBJ2-2; V gene: TRBV5-1; CDR3 protein: CASSLKQPNTGELFF; CDR3 DNA: TGCGCCAGCAGCTTGAAACAGCCGAACACCGGGGAGCTGTTTTTT
D gene: -; clone size: -; J gene: TRBJ1-5; V gene: TRBV2; CDR3 protein: CASSEGQGIQPQHF; CDR3 DNA: TGTGCCAGCAGTGAAGGGCAGGGAATCCAGCCCCAGCATTTT
D gene: TRBD1; clone size: -; J gene: TRBJ1-1; V gene: TRBV10-3; CDR3 protein: CAISERDRGAEAFF; CDR3 DNA: TGTGCCATCAGTGAGCGGGACAGGGGGGCTGAAGCTTTCTTT
D gene: TRBD1; clone size: few; J gene: TRBJ1-2; V gene: TRBV2; CDR3 protein: CASKRGLPYGYTF; CDR3 DNA: TGTGCCAGCAAAAGGGGGCTGCCCTATGGCTACACCTTC
D gene: -; clone size: -; J gene: TRBJ1-6; V gene: TRBV5-6; CDR3 protein: CASRPRVRRNSPLHF; CDR3 DNA: TGTGCCAGCAGGCCGAGGGTCAGGAGAAATTCACCCCTCCACTTT
D gene: -; clone size: -; J gene: TRBJ2-5; V gene: TRBV18; CDR3 protein: CASSPQSGQETQYF; CDR3 DNA: TGTGCCAGCTCACCACAATCAGGGCAGGAGACCCAGTACTTC
D gene: TRBD1; clone size: -; J gene: TRBJ1-3; V gene: TRBV18; CDR3 protein: CASSFTGATSSGNTIYF; CDR3 DNA: TGTGCCAGCTCATTCACAGGGGCGACAAGCTCTGGAAACACCATATATTTT
D gene: -; clone size: -; J gene: TRBJ2-2; V gene: TRBV5-1; CDR3 protein: CASSFGAANTGELFF; CDR3 DNA: TGCGCCAGCAGCTTCGGTGCGGCGAACACCGGGGAGCTGTTTTTT
D gene: -; clone size: -; J gene: TRBJ1-2; V gene: TRBV2; CDR3 protein: CASSEQLQANYGYTF; CDR3 DNA: TGTGCCAGCAGTGAGCAACTGCAAGCTAACTATGGCTACACCTTC
D gene: -; clone size: -; J gene: TRBJ2-3; V gene: TRBV7-6; CDR3 protein: CASSAQQHTDTQYF; CDR3 DNA: TGTGCCAGCAGCGCACAACAACACACAGATACGCAGTATTTT
D gene: TRBD1; clone size: -; J gene: TRBJ1-5; V gene: TRBV19; CDR3 protein: CASTGIRTGGNQPQHF; CDR3 DNA: TGTGCCAGTACCGGGATAAGGACAGGGGGCAATCAGCCCCAGCATTTT
D gene: -; clone size: -; J gene: TRBJ1-3; V gene: TRBV6-6; CDR3 protein: CASSRIGEPGNTIYF; CDR3 DNA: TGTGCCAGCAGTCGCATAGGGGAACCTGGAAACACCATATATTTT
D gene: -; clone size: -; J gene: TRBJ1-5; V gene: TRBV4-1; CDR3 protein: CASSQVGGSGPQHF; CDR3 DNA: TGCGCCAGCAGCCAAGTTGGGGGCTCGGGGCCCCAGCATTTT
D gene: TRBD1; clone size: once; J gene: TRBJ1-5; V gene: TRBV6-2/TRBV6-3; CDR3 protein: CASSPDRLTNQPQHF; CDR3 DNA: TGTGCCAGCAGTCCGGACAGGTTAACGAATCAGCCCCAGCATTTT
D gene: TRBD2; clone size: -; J gene: TRBJ2-3; V gene: TRBV7-8; CDR3 protein: CASSLDTSGGGDTQYF; CDR3 DNA: TGTGCCAGCAGCTTAGACACTAGCGGGGGTGGGGATACGCAGTATTTT
D gene: TRBD2; clone size: -; J gene: TRBJ2-5; V gene: TRBV13; CDR3 protein: CASSPREGTQYF; CDR3 DNA: TGTGCCAGCAGCCCCCGGGAGGGGACCCAGTACTTC
D gene: -; clone size: few; J gene: TRBJ2-7; V gene: TRBV11-2; CDR3 protein: CASSSTYEQYF; CDR3 DNA: TGTGCCAGCAGCTCCACCTACGAGCAGTACTTC
D gene: -; clone size: -; J gene: TRBJ2-1; V gene: TRBV5-1; CDR3 protein: CASSLGPSQNNEQFF; CDR3 DNA: TGCGCCAGCAGCTTGGGGCCCTCGCAGAATAATGAGCAGTTCTTC
D gene: TRBD1; clone size: -; J gene: TRBJ1-2; V gene: TRBV12-5; CDR3 protein: CASGQGQGNYGYTF; CDR3 DNA: TGTGCTAGTGGGCAGGGACAGGGGAACTATGGCTACACCTTC
D gene: TRBD1; clone size: -; J gene: TRBJ2-7; V gene: TRBV24-1; CDR3 protein: CATSDQTGESYEQYF; CDR3 DNA: TGTGCCACCAGTGACCAGACAGGGGAATCCTACGAGCAGTACTTC
D gene: TRBD1; clone size: -; J gene: TRBJ1-5; V gene: TRBV19; CDR3 protein: CASSVGQGGHQPQHF; CDR3 DNA: TGTGCCAGTAGTGTGGGACAGGGCGGTCATCAGCCCCAGCATTTT
D gene: TRBD1; clone size: -; J gene: TRBJ2-2; V gene: TRBV7-2; CDR3 protein: CASSWDSANTGELFF; CDR3 DNA: TGTGCCAGCAGCTGGGACAGCGCGAACACCGGGGAGCTGTTTTTT
D gene: TRBD1; clone size: -; J gene: TRBJ1-1; V gene: TRBV14; CDR3 protein: CASSSHPGQGAPEAFF; CDR3 DNA: TGTGCCAGCAGCTCCCACCCGGGACAGGGGGCGCCTGAAGCTTTCTTT
D gene: -; clone size: -; J gene: TRBJ1-6; V gene: TRBV28; CDR3 protein: CASSLVGPGSSPLHF; CDR3 DNA: TGTGCCAGCAGTTTAGTGGGCCCGGGATCATCACCCCTCCACTTT
D gene: TRBD2; clone size: -; J gene: TRBJ2-1; V gene: TRBV29-1; CDR3 protein: CSVESRTSGGHYNEQFF; CDR3 DNA: TGCAGCGTTGAGTCCAGGACTAGCGGGGGGCATTACAATGAGCAGTTCTTC
D gene: -; clone size: few; J gene: TRBJ1-1; V gene: TRBV7-6; CDR3 protein: CASSLGRGRTEAFF; CDR3 DNA: TGTGCCAGCAGCCTCGGACGGGGTAGGACTGAAGCTTTCTTT
D gene: TRBD1; clone size: -; J gene: TRBJ1-5; V gene: TRBV6-5; CDR3 protein: CASSRHGTGNQPQHF; CDR3 DNA: TGTGCCAGCAGTCGACATGGGACAGGGAATCAGCCCCAGCATTTT
D gene: -; clone size: once; J gene: TRBJ2-7; V gene: TRBV28; CDR3 protein: CASSLSGVSSYEQYF; CDR3 DNA: TGTGCCAGCAGTTTATCGGGGGTGAGCTCCTACGAGCAGTACTTC
D gene: TRBD1; clone size: -; J gene: TRBJ1-2; V gene: TRBV6-5; CDR3 protein: CASSYRDRGGYTF; CDR3 DNA: TGTGCCAGCAGTTACCGGGACAGGGGTGGCTACACCTTC
D gene: TRBD1; clone size: -; J gene: TRBJ2-1; V gene: TRBV9; CDR3 protein: CASSPRQGFETNEQFF; CDR3 DNA: TGTGCCAGCAGCCCAAGACAGGGATTTGAAACCAATGAGCAGTTCTTC
D gene: TRBD1; clone size: -; J gene: TRBJ1-1; V gene: TRBV7-9; CDR3 protein: CASSHRGGSNTEAFF; CDR3 DNA: TGTGCCAGCAGCCACAGGGGGGGATCAAACACTGAAGCTTTCTTT
D gene: TRBD1; clone size: -; J gene: TRBJ2-7; V gene: TRBV6-5; CDR3 protein: CASSDRVGYEQYF; CDR3 DNA: TGTGCCAGCAGCGACAGGGTGGGCTACGAGCAGTACTTC
D gene: -; clone size: -; J gene: TRBJ1-2; V gene: TRBV6-2/TRBV6-3; CDR3 protein: CASSSGRNYGYTF; CDR3 DNA: TGTGCCAGCAGTTCGGGTAGGAACTATGGCTACACCTTC
D gene: -; clone size: -; J gene: TRBJ1-1; V gene: TRBV18; CDR3 protein: CASSPPEKTGSNTEAFF; CDR3 DNA: TGTGCCAGCTCACCACCGGAAAAAACAGGGTCGAACACTGAAGCTTTCTTT
D gene: -; clone size: -; J gene: TRBJ2-7; V gene: TRBV19; CDR3 protein: CASSIVADTYEQYF; CDR3 DNA: TGTGCCAGTAGTATAGTTGCGGATACCTACGAGCAGTACTTC
D gene: -; clone size: -; J gene: TRBJ2-3; V gene: TRBV25-1; CDR3 protein: CASSLTGRTDTQYF; CDR3 DNA: TGTGCCAGCAGTTTGACAGGGAGGACAGATACGCAGTATTTT
D gene: -; clone size: -; J gene: TRBJ2-7; V gene: TRBV4-1; CDR3 protein: CASSQEEARRREQYF; CDR3 DNA: TGCGCCAGCAGCCAAGAGGAGGCACGTCGCAGGGAGCAGTACTTC